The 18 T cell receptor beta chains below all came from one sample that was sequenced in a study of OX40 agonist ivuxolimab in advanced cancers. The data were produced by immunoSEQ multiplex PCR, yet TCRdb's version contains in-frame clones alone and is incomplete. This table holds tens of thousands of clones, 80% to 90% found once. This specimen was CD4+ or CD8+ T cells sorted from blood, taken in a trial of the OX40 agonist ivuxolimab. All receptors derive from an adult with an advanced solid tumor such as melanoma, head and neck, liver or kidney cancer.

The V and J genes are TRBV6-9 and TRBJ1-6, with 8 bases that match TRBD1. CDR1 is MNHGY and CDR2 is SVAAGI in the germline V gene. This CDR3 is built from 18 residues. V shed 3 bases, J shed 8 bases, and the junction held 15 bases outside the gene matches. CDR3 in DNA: TGTGCCAGCAGTTACGCCATGGACAGGGCGGTCCGCTATTCACCCCTCCACTTT. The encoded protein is CASSYAMDRAVRYSPLHF.

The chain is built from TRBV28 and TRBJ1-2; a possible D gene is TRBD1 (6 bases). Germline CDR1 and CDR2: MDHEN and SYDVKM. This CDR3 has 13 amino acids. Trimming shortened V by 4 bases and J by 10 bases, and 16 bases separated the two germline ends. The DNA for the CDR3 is TGTGCCAGCAGTTCAACACTACAGGGAGACTACACCTTC. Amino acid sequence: CASSSTLQGDYTF.

CDR3 DNA sequence: TGTGCCAGCTCACCATGGGGCATAGATTCACCCCTCCACTTT. The encoded protein is CASSPWGIDSPLHF. The rearrangement uses TRBV18 and TRBJ1-6; D possibly corresponds to TRBD1 (5 bases). The CDR3 loop spans 14 amino acids. With 2 bases removed from V and 8 bases from J, the gap between germline ends came to 10 bases. Germline assignment: CDR1 KGHSH and CDR2 LQKENI.

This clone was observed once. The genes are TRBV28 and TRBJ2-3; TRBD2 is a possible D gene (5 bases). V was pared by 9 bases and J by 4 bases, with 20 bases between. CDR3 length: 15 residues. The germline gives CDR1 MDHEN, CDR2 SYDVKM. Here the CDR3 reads CASTQAPGGPDTQYF. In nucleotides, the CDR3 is TGTGCCAGTACTCAGGCGCCCGGAGGCCCAGATACGCAGTATTTT.

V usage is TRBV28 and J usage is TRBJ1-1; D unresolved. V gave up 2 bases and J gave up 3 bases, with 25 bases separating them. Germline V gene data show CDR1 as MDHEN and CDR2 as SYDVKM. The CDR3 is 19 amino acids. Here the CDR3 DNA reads TGTGCCAGCAGTTTACTGGTCCCCCGGTTCAACAATGGGGACACTGAAGCTTTCTTT. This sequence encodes CASSLLVPRFNNGDTEAFF.

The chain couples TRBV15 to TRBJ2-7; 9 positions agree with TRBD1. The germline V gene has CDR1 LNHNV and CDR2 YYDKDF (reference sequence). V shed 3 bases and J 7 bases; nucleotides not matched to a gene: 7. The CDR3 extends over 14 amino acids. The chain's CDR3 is CATSSGTGPREQYF. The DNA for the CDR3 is TGTGCCACCAGCAGCGGGACAGGGCCTAGGGAGCAGTACTTC.

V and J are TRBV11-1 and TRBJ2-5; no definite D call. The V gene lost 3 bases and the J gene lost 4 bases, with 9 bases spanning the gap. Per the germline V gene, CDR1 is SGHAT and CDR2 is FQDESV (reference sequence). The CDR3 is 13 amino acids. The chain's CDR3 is CASSLGSGETQYF. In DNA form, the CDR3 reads TGTGCCAGCAGCTTGGGTTCGGGAGAGACCCAGTACTTC.

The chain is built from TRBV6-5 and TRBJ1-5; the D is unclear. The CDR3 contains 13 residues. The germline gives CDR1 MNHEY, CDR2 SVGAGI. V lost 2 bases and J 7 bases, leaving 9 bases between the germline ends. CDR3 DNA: TGTGCCAGCAGTTACCGCCCCCGACAGCCCCAGCATTTT. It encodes CASSYRPRQPQHF.

The CDR3 loop is CASSVSGLPNEKLFF. The CDR3 DNA follows: TGTGCCAGCAGCGTATCGGGACTTCCCAATGAAAAACTGTTTTTT. The rearrangement joins TRBV9 to TRBJ1-4, with D possibly being TRBD1 (5 bases). Per germline, CDR1 SGDLS and CDR2 YYNGEE. Trimming shortened V by 1 base and J by 5 bases, and 12 bases separated the two germline ends. The CDR3 is made up of 15 amino acids.

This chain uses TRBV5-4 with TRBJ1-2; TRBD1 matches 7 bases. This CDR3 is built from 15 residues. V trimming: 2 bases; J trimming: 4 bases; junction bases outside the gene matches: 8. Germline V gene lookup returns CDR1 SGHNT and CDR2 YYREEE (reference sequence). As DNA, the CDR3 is TGTGCCAGCAGCTTCACCGGACAGGCGGGCTATGGCTACACCTTC. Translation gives CASSFTGQAGYGYTF.

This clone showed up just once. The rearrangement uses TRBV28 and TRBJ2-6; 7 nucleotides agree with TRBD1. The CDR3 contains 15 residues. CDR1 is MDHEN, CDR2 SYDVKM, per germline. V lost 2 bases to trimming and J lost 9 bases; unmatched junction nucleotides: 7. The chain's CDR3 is CASSLTRDSLNVLTF. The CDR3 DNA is TGTGCCAGCAGTTTAACCCGGGACAGCCTCAACGTCCTGACTTTC.

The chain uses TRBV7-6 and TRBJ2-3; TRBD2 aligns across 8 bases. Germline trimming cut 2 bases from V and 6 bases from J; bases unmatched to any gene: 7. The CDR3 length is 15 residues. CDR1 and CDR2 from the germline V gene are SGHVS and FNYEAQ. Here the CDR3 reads CASSLIAGLGDTQYF. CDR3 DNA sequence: TGTGCCAGCAGCTTAATAGCGGGGCTTGGGGATACGCAGTATTTT.

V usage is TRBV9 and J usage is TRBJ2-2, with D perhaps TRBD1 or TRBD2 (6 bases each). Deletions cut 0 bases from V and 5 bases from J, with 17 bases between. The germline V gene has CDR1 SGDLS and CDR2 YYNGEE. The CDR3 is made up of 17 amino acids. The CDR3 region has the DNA TGTGCCAGCAGCGTAGCTTCGAACCCGGGGGCAACCGGGGAGCTGTTTTTT. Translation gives CASSVASNPGATGELFF.

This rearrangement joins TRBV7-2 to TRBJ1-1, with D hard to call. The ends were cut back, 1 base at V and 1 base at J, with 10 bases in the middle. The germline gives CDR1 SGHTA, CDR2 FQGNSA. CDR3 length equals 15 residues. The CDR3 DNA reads TGTGCCAGCAGCTTAGATCCCCGCGGGAACACTGAAGCTTTCTTT. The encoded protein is CASSLDPRGNTEAFF.

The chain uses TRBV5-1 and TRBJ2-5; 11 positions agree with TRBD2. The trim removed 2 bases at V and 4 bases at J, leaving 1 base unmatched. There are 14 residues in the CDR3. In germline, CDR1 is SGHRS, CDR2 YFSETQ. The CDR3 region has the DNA TGCGCCAGCAGCTTACTAGCGGGGGCAGAGACCCAGTACTTC. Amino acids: CASSLLAGAETQYF.

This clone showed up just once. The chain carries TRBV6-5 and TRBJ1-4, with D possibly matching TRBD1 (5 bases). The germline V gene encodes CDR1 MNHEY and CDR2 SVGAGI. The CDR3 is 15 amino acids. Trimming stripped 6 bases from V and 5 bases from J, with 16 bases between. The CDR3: CASSTGPRGNEKLFF. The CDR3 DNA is TGTGCCAGCAGCACGGGACCCAGAGGAAATGAAAAACTGTTTTTT.

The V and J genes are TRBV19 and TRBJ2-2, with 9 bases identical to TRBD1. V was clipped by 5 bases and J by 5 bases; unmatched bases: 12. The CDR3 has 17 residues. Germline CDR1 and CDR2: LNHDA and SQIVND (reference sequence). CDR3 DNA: TGTGCCAGTAGTCCGACGGGACAGGGAGTATTGACCGGGGAGCTGTTTTTT. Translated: CASSPTGQGVLTGELFF.

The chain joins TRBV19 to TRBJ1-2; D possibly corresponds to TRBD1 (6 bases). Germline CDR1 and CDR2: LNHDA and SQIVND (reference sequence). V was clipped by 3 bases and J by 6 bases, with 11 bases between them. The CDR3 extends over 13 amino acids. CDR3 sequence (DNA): TGTGCCAGTAGTATCTTCCCAGGGGATGGCTACACCTTC. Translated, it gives CASSIFPGDGYTF. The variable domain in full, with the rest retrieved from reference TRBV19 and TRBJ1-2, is DGGITQSPKYLFRKEGQNVTLSCEQNLNHDAMYWYRQDPGQGLRLIYYSQIVNDFQKGDIAEGYSVSREKKESFPLTVTSAQKNPTAFYLCASSIFPGDGYTFGSGTRLTVV.